Below, 3 T cell receptor beta chains from the same sample are listed, as sequenced in a study of blood T cells in healthy people across ages. A second PCR of about 7 to 12 cycles used a sample-barcoded 5' primer and a J-beta primer mix. TCRdb fed the 5' RACE reads into MiXCR, producing one record per CDR3 protein. Found here are 500,000 to 700,000 distinct CDR3 sequences, 25% to 35% of them singletons; the top ten hold approximately 14%. Sample: blood. The receptors were gathered from a woman older than 75 in good health.

With respect to this clonotype: A much larger clone lies one base from this, so it may be a read error. In this CDR3 the conserved last residue, phenylalanine or tryptophan, is missing, so a read error is likely. The CDR3 DNA sequence: TGTGCCAGCAGCAGGACAGGGGGCTCTAACTATGGCTACACCTCC. Amino acids: CASSRTGGSNYGYTS. J is TRBJ1-2 and V is TRBV3-1; 11 nucleotides line up with TRBD1. After removal of 5 bases from V and 0 bases from J, the junction contained 2 bases not matched to a gene. The germline gives CDR1 LGHDT, CDR2 YNNKEL (reference sequence). There are 15 residues in the CDR3.

This clonotype appeared many times. This chain uses TRBV28 with TRBJ1-5; TRBD1 matches at 9 bases. Trimming cost V 5 bases and J 7 bases; bases outside gene matches: 6. Looked up from germline, CDR1 is MDHEN and CDR2 is SYDVKM. The CDR3 covers 14 residues. CDR3 sequence reads: CASSENRGPQPQHF. Written as DNA, the CDR3 is TGTGCCAGCAGTGAAAACAGGGGGCCCCAGCCCCAGCATTTT.

The chain couples TRBV30 to TRBJ1-4; D is unclear. Trimming removed 1 base from V and 6 bases from J, with 9 bases in between. Per germline, CDR1 GTSNPN and CDR2 SVGIG (reference sequence). The CDR3 extends over 13 amino acids. The DNA for the CDR3 is TGTGCCTGGAGTGCGGGGTCTGATGAAAAACTGTTTTTT. The encoded protein is CAWSAGSDEKLFF.